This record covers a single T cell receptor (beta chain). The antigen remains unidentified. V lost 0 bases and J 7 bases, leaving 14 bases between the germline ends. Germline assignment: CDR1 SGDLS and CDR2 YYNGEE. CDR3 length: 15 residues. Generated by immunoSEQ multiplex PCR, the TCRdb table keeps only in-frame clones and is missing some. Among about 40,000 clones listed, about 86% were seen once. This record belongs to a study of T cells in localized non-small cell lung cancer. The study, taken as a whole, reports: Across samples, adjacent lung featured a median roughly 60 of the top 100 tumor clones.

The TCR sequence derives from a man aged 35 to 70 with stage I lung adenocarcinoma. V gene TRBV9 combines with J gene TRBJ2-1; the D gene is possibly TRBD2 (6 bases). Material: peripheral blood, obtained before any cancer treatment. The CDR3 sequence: CASSVVGGSGNEQFF. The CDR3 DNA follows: TGTGCCAGCAGCGTAGTGGGGGGTTCTGGGAATGAGCAGTTCTTC.